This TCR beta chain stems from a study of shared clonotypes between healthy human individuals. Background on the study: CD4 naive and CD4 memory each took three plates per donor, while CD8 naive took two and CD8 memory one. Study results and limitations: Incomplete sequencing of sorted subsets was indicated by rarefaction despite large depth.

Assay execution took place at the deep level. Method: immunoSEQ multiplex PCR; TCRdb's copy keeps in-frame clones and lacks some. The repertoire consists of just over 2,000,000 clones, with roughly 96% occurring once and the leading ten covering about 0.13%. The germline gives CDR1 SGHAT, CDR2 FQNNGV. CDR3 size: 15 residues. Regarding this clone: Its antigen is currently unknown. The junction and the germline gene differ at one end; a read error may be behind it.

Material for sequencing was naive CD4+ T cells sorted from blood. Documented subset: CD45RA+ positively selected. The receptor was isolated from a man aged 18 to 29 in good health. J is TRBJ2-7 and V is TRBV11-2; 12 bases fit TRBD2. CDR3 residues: CASSLDRLAGEILDF. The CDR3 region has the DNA TGTGCCAGCAGCTTAGATCGACTAGCGGGGGAAATCCTTGACTTC.